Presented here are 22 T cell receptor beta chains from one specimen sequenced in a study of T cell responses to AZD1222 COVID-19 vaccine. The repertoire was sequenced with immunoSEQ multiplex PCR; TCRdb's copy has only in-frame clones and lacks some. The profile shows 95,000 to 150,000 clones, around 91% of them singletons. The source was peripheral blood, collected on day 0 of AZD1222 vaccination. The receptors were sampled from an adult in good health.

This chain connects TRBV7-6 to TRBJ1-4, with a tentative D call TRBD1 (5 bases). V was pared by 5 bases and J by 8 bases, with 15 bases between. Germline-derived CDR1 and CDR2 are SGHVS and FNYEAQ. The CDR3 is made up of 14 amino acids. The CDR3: CASSPGTLSEKLFF. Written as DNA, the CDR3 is TGTGCCAGCAGCCCGGGGACGCTGTCGGAAAAACTGTTTTTT.

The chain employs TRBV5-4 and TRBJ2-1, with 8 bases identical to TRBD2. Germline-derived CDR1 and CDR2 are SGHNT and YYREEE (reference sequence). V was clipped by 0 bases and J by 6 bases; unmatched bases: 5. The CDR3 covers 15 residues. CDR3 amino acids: CASSLAGGQGNEQFF. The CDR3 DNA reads TGTGCCAGCAGCTTGGCGGGAGGGCAGGGCAATGAGCAGTTCTTC.

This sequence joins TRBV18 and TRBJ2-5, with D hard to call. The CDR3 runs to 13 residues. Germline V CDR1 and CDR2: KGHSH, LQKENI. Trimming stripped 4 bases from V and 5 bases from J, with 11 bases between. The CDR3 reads CASSHPAGETQYF. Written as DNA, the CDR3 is TGTGCCAGCTCACACCCCGCTGGGGAGACCCAGTACTTC. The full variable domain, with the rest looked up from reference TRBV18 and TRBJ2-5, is NAGVMQNPRHLVRRRGQEARLRCSPMKGHSHVYWYRQLPEEGLKFMVYLQKENIIDESGMPKERFSAEFPKEGPSILRIQQVVRGDSAAYFCASSHPAGETQYFGPGTRLLVL.

The CDR3 sequence: CASRHAGSSPQHF. Written as DNA, the CDR3 is TGTGCCAGTAGGCATGCGGGAAGCTCGCCCCAGCATTTT. V gene TRBV19 combines with J gene TRBJ1-5, with no clear D. Germline V gene data show CDR1 as LNHDA and CDR2 as SQIVND (reference sequence). Trimming pared 6 bases from V and 9 bases from J, leaving 15 bases between. This CDR3 region has 13 residues.

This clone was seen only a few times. This chain's CDR3 is CASGLTYGGSYNEQFF. In DNA form, the CDR3 reads TGTGCTAGTGGTTTGACGTACGGGGGCTCCTACAATGAGCAGTTCTTC. The rearrangement uses TRBV12-5 and TRBJ2-1; D perhaps matches TRBD2 (6 bases). The germline V gene has CDR1 LGHNT and CDR2 FRNRAP. The CDR3 covers 16 residues. Trimming shortened V by 2 bases and J by 0 bases, and 11 bases separated the two germline ends.

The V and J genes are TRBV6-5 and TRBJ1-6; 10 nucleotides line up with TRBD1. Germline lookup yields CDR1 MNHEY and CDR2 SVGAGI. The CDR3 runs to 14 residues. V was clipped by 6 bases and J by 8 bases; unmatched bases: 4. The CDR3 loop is CASSQTGGDSPLHF. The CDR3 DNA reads TGTGCCAGCAGCCAGACAGGGGGCGATTCACCCCTCCACTTT.

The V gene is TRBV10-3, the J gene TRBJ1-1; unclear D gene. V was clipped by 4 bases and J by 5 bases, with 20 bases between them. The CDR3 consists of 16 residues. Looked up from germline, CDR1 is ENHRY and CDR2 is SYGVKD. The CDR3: CAISVVLGAGGTEAFF. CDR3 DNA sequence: TGTGCCATCAGTGTAGTATTAGGAGCGGGAGGGACTGAAGCTTTCTTT.

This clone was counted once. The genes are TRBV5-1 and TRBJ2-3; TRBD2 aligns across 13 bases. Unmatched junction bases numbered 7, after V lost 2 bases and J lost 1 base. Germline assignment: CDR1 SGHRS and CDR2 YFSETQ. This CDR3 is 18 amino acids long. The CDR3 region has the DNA TGCGCCAGCAGCTTACTACCAGGACTAGCGGGGGGCACAGATACGCAGTATTTT. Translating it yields CASSLLPGLAGGTDTQYF. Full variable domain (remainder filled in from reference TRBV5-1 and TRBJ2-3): KAGVTQTPRYLIKTRGQQVTLSCSPISGHRSVSWYQQTPGQGLQFLFEYFSETQRNKGNFPGRFSGRQFSNSRSEMNVSTLELGDSALYLCASSLLPGLAGGTDTQYFGPGTRLTVL.

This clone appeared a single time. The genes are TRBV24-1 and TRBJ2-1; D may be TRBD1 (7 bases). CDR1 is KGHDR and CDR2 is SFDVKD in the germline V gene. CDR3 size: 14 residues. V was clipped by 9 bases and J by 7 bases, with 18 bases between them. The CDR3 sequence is CATGGTVEGNEQFF. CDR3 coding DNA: TGTGCCACCGGGGGGACAGTCGAGGGGAATGAGCAGTTCTTC.

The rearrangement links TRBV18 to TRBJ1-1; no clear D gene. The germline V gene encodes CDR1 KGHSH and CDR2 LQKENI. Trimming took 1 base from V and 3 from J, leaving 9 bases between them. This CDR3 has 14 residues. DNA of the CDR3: TGTGCCAGCTCACCACTCAGAGGTGACACTGAAGCTTTCTTT. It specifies CASSPLRGDTEAFF. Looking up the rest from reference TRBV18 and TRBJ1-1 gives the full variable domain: NAGVMQNPRHLVRRRGQEARLRCSPMKGHSHVYWYRQLPEEGLKFMVYLQKENIIDESGMPKERFSAEFPKEGPSILRIQQVVRGDSAAYFCASSPLRGDTEAFFGQGTRLTVV.

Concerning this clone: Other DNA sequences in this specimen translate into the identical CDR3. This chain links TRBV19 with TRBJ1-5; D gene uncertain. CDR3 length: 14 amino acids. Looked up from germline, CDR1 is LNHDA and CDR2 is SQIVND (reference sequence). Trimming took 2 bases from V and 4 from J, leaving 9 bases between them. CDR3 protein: CASSITGGNQPQHF. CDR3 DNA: TGTGCCAGTAGTATAACGGGTGGGAATCAGCCCCAGCATTTT.

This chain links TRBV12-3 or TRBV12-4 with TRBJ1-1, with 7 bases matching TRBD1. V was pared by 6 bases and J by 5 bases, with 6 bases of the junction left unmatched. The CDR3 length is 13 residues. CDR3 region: CASSPGGVTEAFF. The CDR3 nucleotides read TGTGCCAGCAGCCCAGGGGGGGTAACTGAAGCTTTCTTT.

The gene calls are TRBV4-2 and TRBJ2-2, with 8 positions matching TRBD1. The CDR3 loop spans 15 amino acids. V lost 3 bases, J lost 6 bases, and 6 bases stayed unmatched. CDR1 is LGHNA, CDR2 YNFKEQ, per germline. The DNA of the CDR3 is TGTGCCAGCAGCCATTCGGACAGGGAGGCCGGGGAGCTGTTTTTT. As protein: CASSHSDREAGELFF.

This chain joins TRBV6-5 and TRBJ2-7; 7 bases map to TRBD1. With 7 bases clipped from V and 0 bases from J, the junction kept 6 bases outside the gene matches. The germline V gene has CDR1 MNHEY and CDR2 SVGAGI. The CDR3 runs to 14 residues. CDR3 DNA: TGTGCCAGCAATCACCGGGACAGCTCCTACGAGCAGTACTTC. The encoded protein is CASNHRDSSYEQYF.

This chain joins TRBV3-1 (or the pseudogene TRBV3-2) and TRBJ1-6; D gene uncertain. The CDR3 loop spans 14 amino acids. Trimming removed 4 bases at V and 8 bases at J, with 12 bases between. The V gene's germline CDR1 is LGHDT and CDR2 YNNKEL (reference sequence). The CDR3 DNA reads TGTGCCAGCAGCCTAACGTCCCCGGATTCACCCCTCCACTTT. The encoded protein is CASSLTSPDSPLHF.

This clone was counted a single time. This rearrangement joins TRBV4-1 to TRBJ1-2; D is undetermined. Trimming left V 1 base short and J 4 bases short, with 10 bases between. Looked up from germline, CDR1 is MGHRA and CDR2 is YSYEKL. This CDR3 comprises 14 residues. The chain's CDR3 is CASSQAAGLYGYTF. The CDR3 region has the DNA TGCGCCAGCAGCCAAGCGGCCGGGCTCTATGGCTACACCTTC.

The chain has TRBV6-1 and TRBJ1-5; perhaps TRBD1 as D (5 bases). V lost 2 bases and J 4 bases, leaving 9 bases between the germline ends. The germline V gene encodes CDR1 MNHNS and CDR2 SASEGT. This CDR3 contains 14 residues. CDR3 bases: TGTGCCAGCAGTGAATGGGGGTCAAATCAGCCCCAGCATTTT. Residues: CASSEWGSNQPQHF.

DNA for the CDR3: TGTGCCAGCAGTTCCACCCTAGCGGGGGGGCCGAGTGAGCAGTTCTTC. This encodes CASSSTLAGGPSEQFF. The J gene is TRBJ2-1, the V gene TRBV6-5; 12 positions match TRBD2. This CDR3 has 16 amino acids. From germline, CDR1 is MNHEY and CDR2 SVGAGI. The ends lost 4 bases at V and 9 bases at J; junction bases unmatched: 10.

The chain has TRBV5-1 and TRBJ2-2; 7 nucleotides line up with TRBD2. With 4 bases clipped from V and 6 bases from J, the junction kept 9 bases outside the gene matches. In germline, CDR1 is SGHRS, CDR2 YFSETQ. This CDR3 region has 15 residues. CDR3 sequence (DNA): TGCGCCAGCAGCCCTGGCCGGGAGGCCTCCGGGGAGCTGTTTTTT. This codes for CASSPGREASGELFF.

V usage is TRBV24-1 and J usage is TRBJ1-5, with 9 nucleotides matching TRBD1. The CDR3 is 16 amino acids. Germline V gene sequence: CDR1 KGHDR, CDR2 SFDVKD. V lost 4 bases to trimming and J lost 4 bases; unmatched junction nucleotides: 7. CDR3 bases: TGTGCCACCAGTGACAACACAGGGGGCGGTAATCAGCCCCAGCATTTT. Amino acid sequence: CATSDNTGGGNQPQHF.

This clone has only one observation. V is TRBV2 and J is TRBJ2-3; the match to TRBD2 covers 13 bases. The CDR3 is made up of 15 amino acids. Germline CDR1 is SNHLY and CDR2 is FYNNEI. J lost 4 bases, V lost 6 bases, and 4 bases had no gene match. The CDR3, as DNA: TGTGCCAGCAGGGGACTAGCGGGGAATTCAGATACGCAGTATTTT. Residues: CASRGLAGNSDTQYF.

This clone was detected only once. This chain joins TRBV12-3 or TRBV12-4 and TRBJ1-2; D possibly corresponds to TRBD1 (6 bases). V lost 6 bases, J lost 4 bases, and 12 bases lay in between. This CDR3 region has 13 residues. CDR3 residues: CASSPQGGYGYTF. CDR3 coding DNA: TGTGCCAGCAGCCCACAGGGTGGCTATGGCTACACCTTC.